The 27 T cell receptor beta chains presented below share a single source sample, sequenced in a study of human T cells and chemical hapten exposure. Regarding time point: pre-sensitization, week 0. As for treatment: therapeutic diphenylcyclopropenone sensitization with weekly scalp DPC. TCRdb recomputed calls from the RACE reads with MiXCR, one row per CDR3 protein. The sample includes some 98,000 distinct CDR3 sequences, about a tenth of them seen just once. The sample in question was whole blood, obtained in connection with sensitization to the hapten diphenylcyclopropenone (DPC). Source of these receptors: a woman aged 55-70 years with alopecia areata. Some clones in this sample may be carry-over from other donors' samples.

The table lists this clonotype with many counts. The rearrangement uses TRBV7-6 and TRBJ2-7, with a tentative D call TRBD1 (5 bases). Germline CDR1 SGHVS, CDR2 FNYEAQ. CDR3 length: 15 residues. V was cut by 5 bases and J by 1 base, with 15 bases left in between. The CDR3 sequence: CASSLRTFPSYEQYF. The CDR3 DNA reads TGTGCCAGCAGCCTCCGGACATTCCCTTCCTACGAGCAGTACTTC.

The V and J genes are TRBV12-3 or TRBV12-4 and TRBJ2-7, with 8 bases lining up with TRBD1. This CDR3 region has 14 residues. J gave up 0 bases and V 5 bases, and 3 bases lay outside the gene matches. The CDR3 coding sequence is TGTGCCAGCAGTGGGGACAGGAGCTCCTACGAGCAGTACTTC. Translation: CASSGDRSSYEQYF.

In this sample, this clonotype turned up once. V and J are TRBV6-2 or TRBV6-3 and TRBJ1-6; D uncertain. V lost 3 bases, J lost 7 bases, and 10 bases lay in between. Germline assignment: CDR1 MNHEY and CDR2 SVGEGT. There are 14 residues in the CDR3. CDR3 in amino acids: CASSYSAVNSPLHF. In nucleotides, the CDR3 is TGTGCCAGCAGTTATTCGGCGGTGAATTCACCCCTCCACTTT.

This clonotype was seen a few times. J is TRBJ1-5 and V is TRBV12-3 or TRBV12-4; no clear D. The CDR3 has 13 amino acids. Trimming left V 6 bases short and J 14 bases short, with 20 bases between. The CDR3 spells CASRIKVQGPEHF. The CDR3 region has the DNA TGTGCCAGCAGGATTAAGGTACAAGGGCCGGAGCATTTT.

This clonotype was counted ten times or more. The rearrangement uses TRBV6-1 and TRBJ2-5; 8 nucleotides align to TRBD1. Germline V gene sequence: CDR1 MNHNS, CDR2 SASEGT. Unmatched junction bases numbered 1, after V lost 2 bases and J lost 5 bases. The CDR3 runs to 13 residues. The CDR3 coding sequence is TGTGCCAGCAGTGAAAACAGGGGGGAGACCCAGTACTTC. The encoded protein is CASSENRGETQYF.

This clonotype appeared a few times. The chain recombines TRBV29-1 with TRBJ1-3; D unclear. From germline, CDR1 is SQVTM and CDR2 ANQGSEA. There are 13 residues in the CDR3. V was shortened by 7 bases and J by 1 base, with 11 bases between the two germline ends. CDR3 region: CSASESSGNTIYF. The CDR3 DNA is TGCAGCGCCAGTGAGAGTTCTGGAAACACCATATATTTT. Using reference TRBV29-1 and TRBJ1-3 for the parts outside the CDR3, the full variable domain is SAVISQKPSRDICQRGTSLTIQCQVDSQVTMMFWYRQQPGQSLTLIATANQGSEATYESGFVIDKFPISRPNLTFSTLTVSNMSPEDSSIYLCSASESSGNTIYFGEGSWLTVV.

This clonotype was seen a single time. J is TRBJ2-1 and V is TRBV7-2, with no clear D. The CDR3 is 13 residues long. Per germline, CDR1 SGHTA and CDR2 FQGNSA. Trimming took 8 bases from V and 0 from J, leaving 8 bases between them. CDR3 in amino acids: CASGQSSYNEQFF. The CDR3 DNA follows: TGTGCCAGCGGGCAAAGCTCCTACAATGAGCAGTTCTTC. The whole variable domain, filled in from reference TRBV7-2 and TRBJ2-1, reads GAGVSQSPSNKVTEKGKDVELRCDPISGHTALYWYRQSLGQGLEFLIYFQGNSAPDKSGLPSDRFSAERTGGSVSTLTIQRTQQEDSAVYLCASGQSSYNEQFFGPGTRLTVL.

This clonotype was picked up many times. The chain carries TRBV4-2 and TRBJ2-1; 7 bases line up with TRBD2. With V trimmed by 4 bases and J by 0 bases, 12 bases remained unmatched. The germline gives CDR1 LGHNA, CDR2 YNFKEQ. The CDR3 runs 18 residues. The CDR3 region has the DNA TGTGCCAGCAGCCGAGGACAAGCGGGGCTAAGCTCCTACAATGAGCAGTTCTTC. It yields the protein CASSRGQAGLSSYNEQFF.

This clonotype was recorded many times. The gene calls are TRBV2 and TRBJ1-1; D gene uncertain. This CDR3 spans 11 amino acids. Trimming pared 10 bases from V and 8 bases from J, leaving 14 bases between. Germline V CDR1 and CDR2: SNHLY, FYNNEI. For the CDR3, the DNA is TGTGCCACCGGTAGTTCCGCGGAAGCTTTCTTT. Translated: CATGSSAEAFF.

This clonotype was recorded many times. The chain recombines TRBV2 with TRBJ1-6; D gene ambiguous. Trimming pared 6 bases from V and 0 bases from J, leaving 12 bases between. This CDR3 is 16 amino acids long. The germline CDR1 and CDR2 sequences are SNHLY and FYNNEI. The CDR3, as DNA: TGTGCCAGCAGAACCGGCAAGAGCTCCTATAATTCACCCCTCCACTTT. Its translation: CASRTGKSSYNSPLHF.

For the CDR3, the DNA is TGTGCCAGCAGCACGACACTAGCGGGGGATGCTGACATTCAGTACTTC. Its protein product is CASSTTLAGDADIQYF. The chain employs TRBV9 and TRBJ2-4; 11 bases align to TRBD2. CDR1 is SGDLS and CDR2 is YYNGEE in the germline V gene. V lost 4 bases and J lost 8; bases outside the gene matches: 11. The CDR3 runs 16 residues.

The chain links TRBV18 to TRBJ2-2, with D possibly being TRBD1 (5 bases). The CDR3 is made up of 15 amino acids. Germline values: CDR1 KGHSH, CDR2 LQKENI. Trimming removed 1 base from V and 6 bases from J, with 12 bases in between. This chain's CDR3 is CASSPRQGFAGELFF. In DNA form, the CDR3 reads TGTGCCAGCTCACCACGCCAGGGCTTTGCCGGGGAGCTGTTTTTT.

This clonotype has a count of ten or more. CDR3 DNA: TGTGCCAGCAGTTTGACAGGGACACAGCCCCAGCATTTT. Translated, it gives CASSLTGTQPQHF. The V call is TRBV6-5, the J call TRBJ1-5, with 7 bases fitting TRBD1. Germline trimming cut 4 bases from V and 7 bases from J; bases unmatched to any gene: 4. This CDR3 has 13 amino acids. Germline values: CDR1 MNHEY, CDR2 SVGAGI.

This clonotype has a count of ten or more. The rearrangement links TRBV2 to TRBJ2-3, with D maybe TRBD2 (5 bases). This CDR3 comprises 14 residues. CDR1 is SNHLY, CDR2 FYNNEI, per germline. The V and J ends lost 6 bases and 4 bases respectively, with 14 bases between them. The CDR3 is CASRTPSGADTQYF. CDR3 DNA sequence: TGTGCCAGCAGGACCCCGTCCGGGGCAGATACGCAGTATTTT.

In this sample, this clonotype turned up a few times. The V gene is TRBV10-3, the J gene TRBJ2-3, with D possibly TRBD2 on 6 matching bases. CDR3 length equals 14 residues. Trimming removed 3 bases from V and 4 bases from J, with 11 bases in between. Per the germline V gene, CDR1 is ENHRY and CDR2 is SYGVKD. The CDR3 coding sequence is TGTGCCATCAGTGAACGTGGGGAGGCAGATACGCAGTATTTT. It codes for CAISERGEADTQYF.

The table lists this clonotype with many counts. The chain couples TRBV12-3 or TRBV12-4 to TRBJ1-4; the D is unclear. The V gene lost 4 bases and the J gene lost 8 bases, with 5 bases spanning the gap. CDR3 length: 11 residues. CDR3 region: CASSSYEKLFF. The CDR3 coding sequence is TGTGCCAGCAGTTCCTACGAAAAACTGTTTTTT.

The rearrangement uses TRBV30 and TRBJ2-2; TRBD1 matches at 7 bases. This CDR3 is built from 13 residues. Germline values: CDR1 GTSNPN, CDR2 SVGIG (reference sequence). V gave up 4 bases and J gave up 4 bases; unmatched junction bases: 3. The CDR3 sequence: CAWTPGGTGELFF. The DNA for the CDR3 is TGTGCCTGGACTCCAGGGGGCACCGGGGAGCTGTTTTTT.

V is TRBV10-1 and J is TRBJ2-1; 7 nucleotides match TRBD2. Germline CDR1 reads WNHNN; CDR2 reads SYGVQD (reference sequence). V dropped 4 bases and J dropped 0; count of bases not matched to a gene: 3. This CDR3 has 15 amino acids. CDR3 sequence: CASSVSGGSYNEQFF. The CDR3 DNA follows: TGCGCCAGCAGTGTGTCGGGGGGCTCCTACAATGAGCAGTTCTTC.

In this sample, this clonotype turned up many times. V is TRBV2 and J is TRBJ1-4, with D unresolved. CDR1 SNHLY and CDR2 FYNNEI come from the germline V gene. This CDR3 region has 17 residues. V was pared by 6 bases and J by 3 bases, with 20 bases between. The CDR3 coding sequence is TGTGCCAGCAGAAGCCGGGCCATTACACCGGCTAATGAAAAACTGTTTTTT. This sequence encodes CASRSRAITPANEKLFF.

Many counts were recorded for this clonotype. The chain employs TRBV6-6 and TRBJ1-5; 10 bases agree with TRBD1. The CDR3 covers 13 residues. Germline lookup yields CDR1 MNHNY and CDR2 SVGAGI (reference sequence). Unmatched junction bases numbered 8, after V lost 6 bases and J lost 12 bases. This CDR3 reads CASRDGQGGLQHF. CDR3 bases: TGTGCCAGCAGAGATGGACAGGGGGGGCTCCAGCATTTT.

V gene TRBV6-6 combines with J gene TRBJ1-1; unclear D gene. CDR3 length: 16 amino acids. The germline V gene has CDR1 MNHNY and CDR2 SVGAGI (reference sequence). V was pared by 2 bases and J by 3 bases, with 16 bases between. DNA of the CDR3: TGTGCCAGCAGTTACCCGATCGGTAGGGAGCACACTGAAGCTTTCTTT. It codes for CASSYPIGREHTEAFF.

This clonotype was found many times. V is TRBV29-1 and J is TRBJ2-3; 15 bases are a match to TRBD2. The ends lost 6 bases at V and 5 bases at J; junction bases unmatched: 6. CDR1 is SQVTM and CDR2 is ANQGSEA in the germline V gene. This CDR3 spans 15 amino acids. CDR3 nucleotides: TGCAGCGTGAGGACTAGCGGGGGGGCGAGAGATACGCAGTATTTT. Its translation: CSVRTSGGARDTQYF.

The chain carries TRBV7-9 and TRBJ1-6, with 11 positions matching TRBD1. The ends lost 5 bases at V and 3 bases at J; junction bases unmatched: 6. Germline V lookup: CDR1 SEHNR, CDR2 FQNEAQ (reference sequence). The CDR3 covers 17 residues. Here the CDR3 DNA reads TGTGCCAGCAGCCGGGACAGGGGGGTGAACTATAATTCACCCCTCCACTTT. This codes for CASSRDRGVNYNSPLHF.

This clonotype has just a few counts. The chain links TRBV9 to TRBJ1-1; a weak D match, TRBD1 (6 bases). The CDR3 contains 14 residues. The germline gives CDR1 SGDLS, CDR2 YYNGEE. V was trimmed by 3 bases and J by 1 base, leaving 10 bases between them. The DNA of the CDR3 is TGTGCCAGCAGCGGGACAGTTCCGAACACTGAAGCTTTCTTT. It translates to CASSGTVPNTEAFF.

This clonotype was counted at least ten times. One end of the junction is discordant with germline, which a read error may explain. V gene TRBV5-4 combines with J gene TRBJ1-2; TRBD1 aligns across 8 bases. Germline V gene lookup returns CDR1 SGHNT and CDR2 YYREEE (reference sequence). The CDR3 is 14 residues long. CDR3 nucleotide sequence: TGTGCCAGCAGTTTGGACAGGGCTAACTATGGCTACACCTTC. This translates into CASSLDRANYGYTF.

At least ten counts were recorded for this clonotype. The chain has TRBV20-1 and TRBJ2-7; 8 bases agree with TRBD1. Trimming removed 5 bases from V and 3 bases from J; junction bases left unmatched: 12. The germline V gene has CDR1 DFQATT and CDR2 SNEGSKA (reference sequence). There are 15 residues in the CDR3. For the CDR3, the DNA is TGCAGTGCTTACCCCCCGGGACAGGCAGACTACGAGCAGTACTTC. Its protein product is CSAYPPGQADYEQYF.

This clonotype was seen at least ten times. The chain links TRBV6-1 to TRBJ1-5; D ambiguous. CDR3 size: 14 residues. Germline values: CDR1 MNHNS, CDR2 SASEGT. Trimming left V 7 bases short and J 0 bases short, with 10 bases between. The CDR3 DNA is TGTGCCAGCATAGGGCAGATTAGCAATCAGCCCCAGCATTTT. This codes for CASIGQISNQPQHF.